This T cell receptor (beta chain) appears in the sequencing data of a study of cytomegalovirus exposure and HLA in healthy donors. Study in general: Samples from HLA-typed donors yielded about 85 million unique TCRs in an early data release. Study-wide results and caveats: An Asian-associated ancestry cluster reportedly showed fewer N-insertions than the approximately 620-donor mean in a later analysis.

The PCR used 60 Vbeta and 13 Jbeta primers. Data came from immunoSEQ multiplex PCR; TCRdb stores just in-frame clones and leaves some out. The sample contains approximately 170,000 clones, about 80% of which appear only once. CDR3 length: 16 residues. Germline V CDR1 and CDR2: MGHRA, YSYEKL. V lost 4 bases, J lost 1 base, and 15 bases lay in between. Regarding this clone: Its antigen remains unidentified.

The source is a man aged 18 to 30 in good health and CMV-seropositive. Sequenced sample: PBMCs. The V and J genes are TRBV4-1 and TRBJ2-3; D unclear. This CDR3 reads CASSRRMIGGTDTQYF. The CDR3 DNA reads as TGCGCCAGCAGCCGACGGATGATTGGAGGCACAGATACGCAGTATTTT.